This T cell receptor (beta chain) was recorded in a study of Ad26.COV2.S vaccination and SARS-CoV-2 variants. Study in general: Enrollment placed the donor in the COV1001 Ad26.COV2.S trial arm. Doses of Ad26.COV2.S were injected into muscle once or twice, 56 days apart.

The repertoire was sequenced with immunoSEQ multiplex PCR; TCRdb's copy has only in-frame clones and lacks some. The sample contains fewer than 500,000 clones, 80% to 90% of which appear only once. Indicated treatment: roughly 18 received Ad26.COV2.S at low or high dose, single or two shots; about 5 received placebo; per-sample allocation not given. Day 63 following the first vaccine or placebo injection was when the samples were taken. The clonotype comes from a person aged 18 to 65 who received the Ad26.COV2.S COVID-19 vaccine or a placebo. Sample: peripheral blood, taken in a trial of Ad26.COV2.S vaccine versus placebo.

CDR3 DNA: TGTGCCAGCAGCCCCAGAGGGAGGGATGAGCAGTTCTTC. Its protein product is CASSPRGRDEQFF. This chain joins TRBV9 and TRBJ2-1, with TRBD2 matching 7 bases. Germline values: CDR1 SGDLS, CDR2 YYNGEE. The V gene end was trimmed by 4 bases and the J gene end by 8 bases; junction bases not matched to a gene: 6. There are 13 residues in the CDR3.